These T cell receptor beta chains were read from a single sample in a study of blood T cell repertoires in COVID-19. TCRdb keeps only in-frame clones here, not all; method: immunoSEQ multiplex PCR. The profile covers approximately 120,000 clones, with about 80% appearing a single time and about 3.8% taken by the ten largest. Sequencing was done on a sample of peripheral blood. The receptors were gathered from a woman aged 45-65 years with acute or convalescent COVID-19. Both conserved end residues are part of each CDR3. Fields, in order: V gene, J gene, clone size, D gene, CDR3 protein, CDR3 DNA. A D gene is named only where the DNA matches it firmly. Some rows mark clone size as missing; the rest say once, few, many or name a class of expanded clone.

V: TRBV30
J: TRBJ2-7
size: -
D: TRBD2
CDR3: CAWSVGGSVYEQYF
DNA: TGTGCCTGGAGTGTGGGAGGGAGCGTCTACGAGCAGTACTTC

V: TRBV27
J: TRBJ1-2
size: -
D: -
CDR3: CASSFKAGSISGYTF
DNA: TGTGCCAGCAGTTTCAAGGCAGGGTCCATTTCTGGCTACACCTTC

V: TRBV19
J: TRBJ2-1
size: -
D: -
CDR3: CASAPGPTRTYNEQFF
DNA: TGTGCCAGTGCCCCGGGTCCAACGCGTACATACAATGAGCAGTTCTTC

V: TRBV7-9
J: TRBJ1-1
size: -
D: -
CDR3: CASSPWGDTEAFF
DNA: TGTGCCAGCAGCCCTTGGGGGGACACTGAAGCTTTCTTT

V: TRBV29-1
J: TRBJ1-5
size: -
D: TRBD1
CDR3: CSVAGQGAGQPQHF
DNA: TGCAGCGTTGCCGGTCAGGGGGCGGGTCAGCCCCAGCATTTT

V: TRBV19
J: TRBJ1-5
size: -
D: TRBD1
CDR3: CASSISATPGTGVPQPQHF
DNA: TGTGCCAGTAGTATCTCTGCGACCCCCGGGACAGGGGTTCCCCAGCCCCAGCATTTT

V: TRBV6-6
J: TRBJ1-6
size: -
D: -
CDR3: CASSYFSGKREVSHF
DNA: TGTGCCAGCAGTTACTTCTCGGGGAAGAGGGAGGTCTCCCACTTT

V: TRBV4-1
J: TRBJ2-1
size: once
D: TRBD2
CDR3: CASSQAGGRYNEQFF
DNA: TGCGCCAGCAGCCAAGCGGGAGGTCGATACAATGAGCAGTTCTTC

V: TRBV6-5
J: TRBJ1-5
size: -
D: TRBD1
CDR3: CASRGQVGGQPQHF
DNA: TGTGCCAGCAGAGGACAGGTCGGGGGTCAGCCCCAGCATTTT

V: TRBV7-2
J: TRBJ1-2
size: -
D: TRBD1
CDR3: CASSQWTGLGYGYTF
DNA: TGTGCCAGCAGCCAATGGACAGGCCTAGGCTATGGCTACACCTTC

V: TRBV7-5
J: TRBJ2-1
size: few
D: -
CDR3: CARSETGLESSYNEQFF
DNA: TGTGCCAGAAGCGAAACCGGTCTCGAGAGCTCCTACAATGAGCAGTTCTTC

V: TRBV4-2
J: TRBJ2-1
size: -
D: -
CDR3: CASSRRGVYEQFF
DNA: TGTGCCAGCAGCCGCCGGGGTGTTTATGAGCAGTTCTTC

V: TRBV6-5
J: TRBJ1-2
size: -
D: -
CDR3: CASSYIRSSSGGYTF
DNA: TGTGCCAGCAGTTACATTAGGAGTTCTTCGGGAGGCTACACCTTC

V: TRBV19
J: TRBJ1-2
size: few
D: TRBD1
CDR3: CASSPGTGGRYGYTF
DNA: TGTGCCAGTAGTCCCGGGACAGGGGGCCGCTATGGCTACACCTTC

V: TRBV5-4
J: TRBJ1-2
size: -
D: -
CDR3: CASSPGGGGDYGYTF
DNA: TGTGCCAGCAGCCCCGGCGGTGGCGGAGACTATGGCTACACCTTC

V: TRBV11-1
J: TRBJ2-7
size: -
D: -
CDR3: CASSLYRVGEQYF
DNA: TGTGCCAGCAGCTTATACAGGGTAGGCGAGCAGTACTTC

V: TRBV3-1/TRBV3-2
J: TRBJ1-4
size: -
D: -
CDR3: CASSQNQGADEKLFF
DNA: TGTGCCAGCAGCCAAAACCAAGGGGCTGATGAAAAACTGTTTTTT

V: TRBV5-1
J: TRBJ2-7
size: -
D: -
CDR3: CASSLDTNSYEQYF
DNA: TGCGCCAGCAGCTTAGACACCAACTCCTACGAGCAGTACTTC

V: TRBV2
J: TRBJ2-6
size: -
D: -
CDR3: CASRSGANVLTF
DNA: TGTGCCAGCCGCTCTGGGGCCAACGTCCTGACTTTC

V: TRBV30
J: TRBJ1-4
size: -
D: -
CDR3: CAWRRGGGLFF
DNA: TGTGCCTGGAGGAGGGGAGGGGGGCTGTTTTTT

V: TRBV15
J: TRBJ1-1
size: few
D: TRBD1
CDR3: CATSREGTGGKRTEAFF
DNA: TGTGCCACCAGCAGAGAGGGGACAGGGGGCAAAAGGACTGAAGCTTTCTTT

V: TRBV18
J: TRBJ1-1
size: -
D: TRBD1
CDR3: CASSPPNRGYDTEAFF
DNA: TGTGCCAGCTCACCACCGAACAGGGGTTATGACACTGAAGCTTTCTTT

V: TRBV12-5
J: TRBJ1-1
size: once
D: TRBD1
CDR3: CASGLTTGGRAFF
DNA: TGTGCTAGTGGTTTGACTACAGGGGGCAGAGCTTTCTTT

V: TRBV4-1
J: TRBJ1-2
size: -
D: TRBD1
CDR3: CASSHRQGAPNYGYTF
DNA: TGCGCCAGCAGCCACAGACAGGGGGCCCCCAACTATGGCTACACCTTC

V: TRBV19
J: TRBJ1-2
size: -
D: TRBD1
CDR3: CASSRSGGDYGYTF
DNA: TGTGCCAGTAGTCGATCAGGGGGCGACTATGGCTACACCTTC

V: TRBV18
J: TRBJ1-4
size: -
D: TRBD1
CDR3: CASSQYRGKDEKLFF
DNA: TGTGCCAGCTCACAATACAGGGGGAAGGACGAAAAACTGTTTTTT